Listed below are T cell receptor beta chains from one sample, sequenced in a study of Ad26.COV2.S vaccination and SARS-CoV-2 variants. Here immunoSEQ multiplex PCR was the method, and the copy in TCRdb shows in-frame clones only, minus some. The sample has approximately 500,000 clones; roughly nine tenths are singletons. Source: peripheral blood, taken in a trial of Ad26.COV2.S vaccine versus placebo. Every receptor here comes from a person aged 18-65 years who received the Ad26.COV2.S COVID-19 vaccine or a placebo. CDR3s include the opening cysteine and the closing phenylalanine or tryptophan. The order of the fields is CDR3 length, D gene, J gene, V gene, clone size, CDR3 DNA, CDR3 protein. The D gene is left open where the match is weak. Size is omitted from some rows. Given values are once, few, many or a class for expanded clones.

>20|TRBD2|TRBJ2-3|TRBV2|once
TGTGCCATCAGGACGACCACGGGTAGCGGGAGGGAATATAGCACAGATACGCAGTATTTT
CAIRTTTGSGREYSTDTQYF
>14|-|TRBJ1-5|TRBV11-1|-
TGTGCCAGCAGCTTGGATGGGAGCAATCAGCCCCAGCATTTT
CASSLDGSNQPQHF
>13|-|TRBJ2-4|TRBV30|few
TGTGCCCGCGTAGGGGCAGGGGAGGACATTCAGTACTTC
CARVGAGEDIQYF
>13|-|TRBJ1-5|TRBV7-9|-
TGTGCCAGCAGCTTATCGGGTAACCAGCCCCAGCATTTT
CASSLSGNQPQHF
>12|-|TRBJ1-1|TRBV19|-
TGTGCCAGTAGTATGGGGCGGACTGAAGCTTTCTTT
CASSMGRTEAFF
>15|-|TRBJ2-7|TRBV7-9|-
TGTGCCAGCAGCTTGGGGCCCGCAGGGACGGGCGAGCAGTACTTC
CASSLGPAGTGEQYF
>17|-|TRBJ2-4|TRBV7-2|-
TGTGCCAGCAGCTTAAAGGGGGAGTCCTTAGCCAAAAACATTCAGTACTTC
CASSLKGESLAKNIQYF
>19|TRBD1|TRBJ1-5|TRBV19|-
TGTGCCAGTAGTATAGATAGTCCCGGACAGGGGGGTGGCAATCAGCCCCAGCATTTT
CASSIDSPGQGGGNQPQHF
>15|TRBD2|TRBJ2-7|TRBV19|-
TGTGCCAGTAGCCGCGGGAGGGGGGTGACGGGCGAGCAGTACTTC
CASSRGRGVTGEQYF
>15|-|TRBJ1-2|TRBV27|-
TGTGCCAGCAGTCCAACCACCCAGATTAACTATGGCTACACCTTC
CASSPTTQINYGYTF
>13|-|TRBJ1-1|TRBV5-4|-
TGTGCCAGCAGCATTGGCCCCTCGGGGGAAGCTTTCTTT
CASSIGPSGEAFF
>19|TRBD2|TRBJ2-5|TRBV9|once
TGTGCCAGCAGCGTAGTGGCCCCAACCCCCGGGGGGGGTGGAGAGACCCAGTACTTC
CASSVVAPTPGGGGETQYF
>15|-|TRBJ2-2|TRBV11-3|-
TGTGCCAGCAGCCCCGGGGGTCTCCCCACCGGGGAGCTGTTTTTT
CASSPGGLPTGELFF
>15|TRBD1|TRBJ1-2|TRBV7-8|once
TGTGCCAGCAGCTTTGGAAGGACAGGGGGTTATGGCTACACCTTC
CASSFGRTGGYGYTF
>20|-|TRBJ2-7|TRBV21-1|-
TGTGCCAGCAGCAAAGCGCTCGCGGGTTCGGGGCGGGCTACTCTCTACGAGCAGTACTTC
CASSKALAGSGRATLYEQYF
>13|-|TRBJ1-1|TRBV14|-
TGTGCCAGCAGCCAAATACAGGGCACTGAAGCTTTCTTT
CASSQIQGTEAFF
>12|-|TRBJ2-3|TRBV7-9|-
TGTGCCAGCAGCTCCTTAGTTAATACGCAGTATTTT
CASSSLVNTQYF
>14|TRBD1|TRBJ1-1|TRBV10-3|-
TGTGCCACCGATCCCAGGGGGCTTGGGACTGAAGCTTTCTTT
CATDPRGLGTEAFF
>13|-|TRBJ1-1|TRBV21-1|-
TGTGCCAGCAGCAAAAGTCACCTCACTGAAGCTTTCTTT
CASSKSHLTEAFF
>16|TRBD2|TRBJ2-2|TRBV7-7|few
TGTGCTAGCAGCTTAGCACTAGCGGGAGCCTCCGGGGAGCTGTTTTTT
CASSLALAGASGELFF
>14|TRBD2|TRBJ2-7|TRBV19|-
TGTGCCACCCGGGGTAGCGGGAGGGCCTACGAGCAGTACTTC
CATRGSGRAYEQYF
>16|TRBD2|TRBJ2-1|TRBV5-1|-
TGCGCCAGCAGCATTCTACTAGCGGGAGTTATCGATGAGCAGTTCTTC
CASSILLAGVIDEQFF
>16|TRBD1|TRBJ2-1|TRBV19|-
TGTGCCAGTAGGGGGGCCGGACAGGGGAGCTACAGGGAGCAGTTCTTC
CASRGAGQGSYREQFF
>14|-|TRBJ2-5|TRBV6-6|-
TGTGCCAGCAGTCCCCCGCGATCCCAAGAGACCCAGTACTTC
CASSPPRSQETQYF
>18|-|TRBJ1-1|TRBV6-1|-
TGTGCCAGCAGTGAATATGAGGGGGTGGGGCCGGGGAACACTGAAGCTTTCTTT
CASSEYEGVGPGNTEAFF
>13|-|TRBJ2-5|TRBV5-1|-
TGCGCCAGCAGCTGGACCGCACAAGAGACCCAGTACTTC
CASSWTAQETQYF
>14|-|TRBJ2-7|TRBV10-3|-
TGTGCCATCAGTGACCAGCTGAGCTCCTACGAGCAGTACTTC
CAISDQLSSYEQYF
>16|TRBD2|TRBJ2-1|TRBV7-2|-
TGTGCCAGCCTTCCCGTAGCGGGATTAAATTTCCATGAGCAGTTCTTC
CASLPVAGLNFHEQFF
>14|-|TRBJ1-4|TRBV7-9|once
TGTGCCAGCAGCTTTGACAGCCGTAATGAAAAACTGTTTTTT
CASSFDSRNEKLFF
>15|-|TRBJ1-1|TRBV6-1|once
TGTGCCAGCAGCGAAGACCAGGGTTTATGGACTGAAGCTTTCTTT
CASSEDQGLWTEAFF
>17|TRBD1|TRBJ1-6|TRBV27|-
TGTGCCAGCAGTTTCAGGGGGAAAGGCTCCTATAATTCACCCCTCCACTTT
CASSFRGKGSYNSPLHF
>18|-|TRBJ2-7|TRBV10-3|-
TGTGCCATCAGTGAGACTGCAATGCCGGGACTTTCGGCCTACGAGCAGTACTTC
CAISETAMPGLSAYEQYF
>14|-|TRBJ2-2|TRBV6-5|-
TGTGCCAGGGGAGCTTGGGGGAGTGGCGGGGAGCTGTTTTTT
CARGAWGSGGELFF
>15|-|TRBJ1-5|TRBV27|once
TGTGCCAGCAGTTTATCCATCCGGGGAAATCAGCCCCAGCATTTT
CASSLSIRGNQPQHF
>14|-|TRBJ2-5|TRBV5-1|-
TGCGCCAGCAGCCCCCAGGGGGGCCAAGAGACCCAGTACTTC
CASSPQGGQETQYF
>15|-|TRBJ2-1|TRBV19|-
TGTGCCAGTAGTATTAGGGCGAGCTCCTACAATGAGCAGTTCTTC
CASSIRASSYNEQFF
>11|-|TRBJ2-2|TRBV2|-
TGTGCCGGGTCTAGTCCAGGGGAGCTGTTTTTT
CAGSSPGELFF
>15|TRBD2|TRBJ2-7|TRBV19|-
TGTGCCAGTAGTGTAGGGACTAGCGGCCGCTACGAGCAGTACTTC
CASSVGTSGRYEQYF
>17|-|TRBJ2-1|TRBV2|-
TGTGCCAGCAGCATGGAAAGGATGGGGGGGCTCTACAATGAGCAGTTCTTC
CASSMERMGGLYNEQFF
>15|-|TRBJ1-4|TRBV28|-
TGTGCCAGCAGTTTACCAAGTCCCGGCGGTGAAAAACTGTTTTTT
CASSLPSPGGEKLFF
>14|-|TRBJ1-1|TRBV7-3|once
TGTGCCAGCAGCTTAAGTGCCGGGACACCCGAAGCTTTCTTT
CASSLSAGTPEAFF
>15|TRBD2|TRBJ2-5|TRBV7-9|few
TGTGCCAGCAGCCGGACTAGCGGGATAGGAGAGACCCAGTACTTC
CASSRTSGIGETQYF